The entry that follows covers one T cell receptor (beta chain) sequence. Its antigen is not yet known. It has no much larger one-base neighbor in the sample; base qualities were not kept. High-throughput TCR beta sequencing profiled peripheral blood CD8+ and CD4+ T cells from healthy donors, Susac syndrome patients and multiple sclerosis patients. The healthy donors served as controls matched for age and sex. CD8+ TEMRA cells were enriched by FACS, while bulk CD8+ and CD4+ T cells were purified by magnetic negative isolation. Blood was drawn into EDTA tubes, processed within 24 hours, and PBMCs were isolated by density gradient centrifugation. PBMCs intended for TCR sequencing were frozen in liquid nitrogen and were later thawed in a 37 degrees C water bath. Purity of sorted or isolated CD4+, CD8+ and CD8+ TEMRA cells was at least 90%. Reading from cysteine to phenylalanine, the CDR3 counts 12 amino acids. Solely the CDR3 DNA is kept, with 36 bases framed from the first base. Taken from the germline V gene (reference sequence), the CDR1 and CDR2 loops are LGHDT and YNNKEL. V sheds 0 bases and J sheds 10 bases, leaving 9 bases between their ends.

The record originates from a study of CD8 T cells in Susac syndrome (dated by TCRdb to about 2019). At the level of the whole study: Whether CD8+ T cell activation and differentiation in Susac syndrome was antigen driven was tested using repertoire sequencing. What the work shows at the level of the full study, not this receptor alone: The TCR sequencing and HLA analysis was acknowledged to have included a relatively small number of individuals.

RNA was extracted using the RNeasy kit, and about 0.45 to 1 microgram was reverse transcribed with random hexamers. The immunoSEQ multiplex PCR assay, which covers 54 Vbeta and 13 Jbeta segments, was used to amplify TCR beta CDR3 regions. PCR amplification bias was corrected by using a synthetic template baseline for primer optimization and computational correction. The published analysis was carried out like this. Reads were annotated to V, D and J genes per IMGT and analyzed with immunoSEQ Analyzer, keeping only productive sequences. Clonality was calculated as one minus the Shannon entropy normalized by log2 of the number of productive unique sequences. For each patient and control, public and private clones were evaluated among the 100 most prevalent clones. Clones were defined as Susac-specific when absent from the healthy and MS cohorts, from 1052 published viral clones and from other ImmuneACCESS disease sequences. The raw public data were reprocessed by TCRdb itself: fastp quality trimming at Q25, MiXCR clonotype calling, in-frame beta chains only. Each entry is one CDR3 protein sequence, shown with its most common DNA and genes. The V and J calls here are based on TCRdb, not the publication. The sample table shows roughly 150,000 distinct CDR3 sequences, and roughly 95% are seen once. The ten largest clonotypes hold 0.13% of the sample.

The sequencing input was CD4+ T cells from PBMCs. This sequence uses TRBV3-1 and TRBJ1-1; the D gene is unclear. The clonotype was recovered from a human donor in good health. The DNA reads TGTGCCAGCAGCCAAGACCGGAGTACAGCTTTCTTT. It translates as CASSQDRSTAFF.